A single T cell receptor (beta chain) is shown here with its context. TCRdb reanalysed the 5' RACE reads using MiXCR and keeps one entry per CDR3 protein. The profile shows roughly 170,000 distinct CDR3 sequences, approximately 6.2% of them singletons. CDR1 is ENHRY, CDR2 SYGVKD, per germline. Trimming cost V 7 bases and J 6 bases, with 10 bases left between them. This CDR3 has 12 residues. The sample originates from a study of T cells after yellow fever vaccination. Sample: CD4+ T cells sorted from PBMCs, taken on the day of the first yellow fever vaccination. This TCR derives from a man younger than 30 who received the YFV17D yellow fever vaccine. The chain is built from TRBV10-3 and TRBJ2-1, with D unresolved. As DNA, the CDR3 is TGTGCCATCACCAGTGGAAGCAATGAGCAGTTCTTC. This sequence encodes CAITSGSNEQFF.